Below are 17 T cell receptor beta chains sequenced from a single sample in a study of CD8 T cells in ankylosing spondylitis. Study-wide findings and caveats: It appeared that ankylosing spondylitis blood was characterized by a TCR beta motif of about 8 highly homologous variants.

Each CDR3 protein is one row after TCRdb ran MiXCR on the 5' RACE reads. The sample shows fewer than 500,000 distinct CDR3 sequences, roughly 26% of them seen only once. Their cognate antigens are unknown. The specimen sequenced was blood, either unsorted or a sorted T cell fraction (not recorded which). These receptor sequences come from a male donor with ankylosing spondylitis.

V is TRBV19 and J is TRBJ2-3; D ambiguous. Germline CDR1 and CDR2: LNHDA and SQIVND (reference sequence). The germline V and J ends were trimmed by 0 bases and 1 base, with 5 bases remaining between them. This CDR3 comprises 14 residues. The CDR3 reads CASSIDGRTDTQYF. As DNA, the CDR3 is TGTGCCAGTAGTATAGATGGGCGCACAGATACGCAGTATTTT.

In the case of this clonotype: A much larger clone sits a single nucleotide away, making a read error possible. This CDR3 reads CASANTGELFF. The CDR3 DNA reads as TGTGCCAGCGCGAACACCGGGGAGCTGTTTTTT. The V gene is TRBV19, the J gene TRBJ2-2; unclear D gene. Trimming removed 9 bases at V and 0 bases at J, with 2 bases between. The CDR3 totals 11 residues. Germline V gene sequence: CDR1 LNHDA, CDR2 SQIVND (reference sequence). Drawing the rest from reference TRBV19 and TRBJ2-2, the complete variable domain is DGGITQSPKYLFRKEGQNVTLSCEQNLNHDAMYWYRQDPGQGLRLIYYSQIVNDFQKGDIAEGYSVSREKKESFPLTVTSAQKNPTAFYLCASANTGELFFGEGSRLTVL.

As concerns this clonotype: One junction end disagrees with the germline gene, perhaps due to a read error. The CDR3 sequence: CSARDRASSNNEQFF. The DNA for the CDR3 is TGCAGTGCTAGAGATCGTGCTAGCTCCAACAATGAGCAGTTCTTC. The J gene is TRBJ2-1, the V gene TRBV20-1, with D possibly matching TRBD2 (5 bases). The CDR3 totals 15 residues. Germline V gives CDR1 DFQATT, CDR2 SNEGSKA (reference sequence).

This clonotype has more than one count but fewer than ten. This sequence joins TRBV12-3 or TRBV12-4 and TRBJ2-7; 11 bases fit TRBD1. The CDR3 loop spans 14 amino acids. Trimming cost V 4 bases and J 7 bases; bases outside gene matches: 6. In DNA form, the CDR3 reads TGTGCCAGCAGTTGGGACAGGGGGATGGATGAGCAGTACTTC. Amino acids: CASSWDRGMDEQYF.

The rearrangement uses TRBV7-2 and TRBJ2-1, with D maybe TRBD2 (5 bases). Germline V gene data show CDR1 as SGHTA and CDR2 as FQGNSA. With 4 bases removed from V and 4 bases from J, the gap between germline ends came to 11 bases. The CDR3 has 14 amino acids. CDR3 region: CASSYLSGYNEQFF. CDR3 in DNA: TGTGCCAGCAGCTACCTTTCGGGATACAATGAGCAGTTCTTC.

V and J are TRBV20-1 and TRBJ2-3; 8 bases agree with TRBD2. The V and J ends lost 5 bases and 1 base, in that order; junction bases with no gene match: 2. CDR3 size: 13 residues. The germline V gene encodes CDR1 DFQATT and CDR2 SNEGSKA (reference sequence). As DNA, the CDR3 is TGCAGTGCTCCGCGGGGGGGCACAGATACGCAGTATTTT. Translated, it gives CSAPRGGTDTQYF.

This chain links TRBV5-1 with TRBJ1-2; perhaps TRBD1 as D (5 bases). Germline CDR1 reads SGHRS; CDR2 reads YFSETQ. This CDR3 contains 14 residues. V was shortened by 1 base and J by 6 bases, with 13 bases between the two germline ends. The CDR3 DNA sequence: TGCGCCAGCAGCTTGACAGGATCCCCTAATGGCTACACCTTC. Encoded protein: CASSLTGSPNGYTF.

This clonotype occurred a few times. The gene calls are TRBV18 and TRBJ1-1; 7 bases match TRBD1. V shed 3 bases and J 4 bases; nucleotides not matched to a gene: 11. The CDR3 length is 16 residues. Germline values: CDR1 KGHSH, CDR2 LQKENI. The CDR3: CASSPQTGEGSTEAFF. For the CDR3, the DNA is TGTGCCAGCTCACCTCAAACAGGGGAAGGAAGCACTGAAGCTTTCTTT.

This clonotype has ten or more counts. The chain recombines TRBV3-1 with TRBJ2-3; D is uncertain. The length of the CDR3 is 11 residues. Germline-derived CDR1 and CDR2 are LGHDT and YNNKEL (reference sequence). Trimming shortened V by 5 bases and J by 2 bases, and 2 bases separated the two germline ends. The CDR3 sequence: CASSTTDTQYF. The CDR3 DNA sequence: TGTGCCAGCAGCACCACAGATACGCAGTATTTT.

This rearrangement joins TRBV24-1 to TRBJ2-1, with 12 nucleotides matching TRBD2. Germline V gene lookup returns CDR1 KGHDR and CDR2 SFDVKD. V lost 2 bases and J lost 4; bases outside the gene matches: 8. The CDR3 is 18 residues long. CDR3 nucleotides: TGTGCCACCAGTGATTCCGCCTCGACTAGCGGGAGTTACAATGAGCAGTTCTTC. Protein product: CATSDSASTSGSYNEQFF.

The V call is TRBV20-1, the J call TRBJ2-7; 9 nucleotides align to TRBD2. The CDR3 runs to 15 residues. V shed 3 bases and J 2 bases; nucleotides not matched to a gene: 8. Germline-derived CDR1 and CDR2 are DFQATT and SNEGSKA (reference sequence). For the CDR3, the DNA is TGCAGTGCTAGCGATTTAGCGGGAGTTACCTACGAGCAGTACTTC. It codes for CSASDLAGVTYEQYF.

The chain links TRBV6-5 to TRBJ2-5; the D gene is possibly TRBD1 (6 bases). CDR3 length: 16 amino acids. Germline V gene sequence: CDR1 MNHEY, CDR2 SVGAGI. Trimming took 4 bases from V and 3 from J, leaving 18 bases between them. DNA for the CDR3: TGTGCCAGCAGTTCGGCAGGGGCTGGGAACGAAGAGACCCAGTACTTC. Its translation is CASSSAGAGNEETQYF.

This clonotype was recorded many times. The chain recombines TRBV7-8 with TRBJ1-5; tentatively, D is TRBD1 (6 bases). The CDR3 consists of 17 residues. The germline gives CDR1 SGHVS, CDR2 FQNEAQ. Trimming left V 1 base short and J 4 bases short, with 17 bases between. The CDR3 protein is CASSLVSLGGGNQPQHF. The CDR3 DNA reads as TGTGCCAGCAGCTTAGTGTCCCTAGGGGGTGGGAATCAGCCCCAGCATTTT. Filled out from reference TRBV7-8 and TRBJ1-5, the complete variable domain reads GAGVSQSPRYKVAKRGQDVALRCDPISGHVSLFWYQQALGQGPEFLTYFQNEAQLDKSGLPSDRFFAERPEGSVSTLKIQRTQQEDSAVYLCASSLVSLGGGNQPQHFGDGTRLSIL.

This clonotype came up a few times. V gene TRBV7-2 combines with J gene TRBJ2-1; 9 nucleotides agree with TRBD2. This CDR3 region has 16 residues. J was trimmed by 10 bases and V by 3 bases; bases with no gene match: 13. Germline-derived CDR1 and CDR2 are SGHTA and FQGNSA. CDR3 amino acids: CASSFGPGLANVEQFF. The CDR3 DNA sequence: TGTGCCAGCAGCTTTGGACCGGGACTAGCAAATGTGGAGCAGTTCTTC.

There are a few counts of this clonotype. The J gene is TRBJ1-6, the V gene TRBV20-1; D call uncertain. Germline lookup yields CDR1 DFQATT and CDR2 SNEGSKA (reference sequence). Trimming stripped 0 bases from V and 7 bases from J, with 7 bases between. CDR3 length: 13 amino acids. CDR3 sequence: CSAREAGNSPLHF. Here the CDR3 DNA reads TGCAGTGCTAGAGAGGCGGGGAATTCACCCCTCCACTTT.

This rearrangement joins TRBV6-1 to TRBJ1-4; weak D call: TRBD1 (5 bases). V was trimmed by 4 bases and J by 7 bases, leaving 13 bases between them. The CDR3 contains 14 residues. CDR1 and CDR2 (germline): MNHNS, SASEGT. In DNA, the CDR3 is TGTGCCAGCAGTGCAACTCGGGGGATTGAAAAACTGTTTTTT. Translated: CASSATRGIEKLFF.

This clonotype has more than one count but fewer than ten. V usage is TRBV20-1 and J usage is TRBJ1-2; D may be TRBD1 (6 bases). This CDR3 contains 12 residues. The V and J ends lost 3 bases and 4 bases respectively, with 9 bases between them. The germline gives CDR1 DFQATT, CDR2 SNEGSKA (reference sequence). The CDR3 bases are TGCAGTGCTAGGGACAGCAGCTATGGCTACACCTTC. Encoded protein: CSARDSSYGYTF.